This T cell receptor beta chain was identified in a study of human T cells and chemical hapten exposure. About the study: Each patch test put 0.01% DPC on the upper back, and results were read at 6 days.

Germline trimming cut 5 bases from V and 7 bases from J; bases unmatched to any gene: 17. Germline V gene data show CDR1 as SGHTA and CDR2 as FQGNSA. This CDR3 has 17 residues. Findings and caveats of the study: High-frequency TCRs, those above 1 in 1000, stayed the same after DPC sensitization.

This clonotype was found many times. Its antigen is not known. Time point indicated: pre-sensitization, week 0. Treatment described: therapeutic diphenylcyclopropenone sensitization with weekly scalp DPC. Ahead of each patch test application, blood was drawn. Every donor had alopecia and was 18 to 70 years old; all were suitable for DPC. TCRdb recomputed calls from the RACE reads with MiXCR, one row per CDR3 protein. The sample shows about 98,000 distinct CDR3 sequences, 10% to 14% of them seen only once. The input for sequencing was whole blood, taken in connection with sensitization to the hapten diphenylcyclopropenone (DPC). This rearrangement joins TRBV7-2 to TRBJ2-1; 7 positions match TRBD2. The receptor was isolated from a woman aged 55-70 years with alopecia areata. Some clones in this sample may be carry-over from other donors' samples. CDR3 loop: CASSRKGASGNHNEQFF. The CDR3 DNA reads as TGTGCCAGCAGCCGAAAAGGGGCTAGCGGCAACCATAATGAGCAGTTCTTC. The whole variable domain, filled in from reference TRBV7-2 and TRBJ2-1, reads GAGVSQSPSNKVTEKGKDVELRCDPISGHTALYWYRQSLGQGLEFLIYFQGNSAPDKSGLPSDRFSAERTGGSVSTLTIQRTQQEDSAVYLCASSRKGASGNHNEQFFGPGTRLTVL.